This T cell receptor (beta chain) is drawn from a study of T-cell reconstitution after alpha-beta-depleted transplantation in children. Unique molecular identifiers were incorporated into the prepared TCRbeta library. TCRdb analysed the PCR reads with MiXCR anew, one entry per CDR3 protein. Of hundreds of thousands of distinct CDR3 sequences detected, around 7.5% appear once; the ten largest clones hold 5% to 7%. This clonotype was seen ten or more times. V shed 6 bases and J shed 4 bases, with 13 bases lying between them. The CDR3 covers 13 residues. CDR1 and CDR2 from the germline V gene are SQVTM and ANQGSEA.

The chain has TRBV29-1 and TRBJ2-1; D ambiguous. This clonotype was obtained from a male patient younger than 18 who had a stem cell transplant for acute lymphoblastic leukemia, so the T cells may come from the graft donor. Here the sequenced sample was PBMCs, mostly from graft donor cells, taken 180 days after TCRalphabeta/CD19-depleted stem cell transplant. The CDR3 bases are TGCAGCGTGAGCTGGGGTACGTACAATGAGCAGTTCTTC. It translates to CSVSWGTYNEQFF.